Listed below are T cell receptor beta chains from one sample, sequenced in a study of identical twins. TCRdb reanalysed the 5' RACE reads using MiXCR and keeps one entry per CDR3 protein. The repertoire holds 700,000 or so distinct CDR3 sequences, 21% seen once, with approximately 4.3% in the top ten. These data also featured in a second study, about T cells expressing NK-cell markers.

The sample consisted of PBMCs. The origin of the receptors is a woman under 30 in good health. Both conserved end residues are part of each CDR3. The order of the fields is J gene, clone size, D gene, V gene, CDR3 DNA, CDR3 protein. The D gene is left open where the match is weak. The size of a clone is reported for some rows only, either as once, few or many, or as a class for expanded clones.

j_gene: TRBJ2-7; abundance: many; d_gene: .; v_gene: TRBV12-3/TRBV12-4; CDR3nt: TGTGCCAGCAGTTCTGGGCTAGCGAGCTCCTACGAGCAGTACTTC; CDR3aa: CASSSGLASSYEQYF
j_gene: TRBJ2-1; abundance: .; d_gene: .; v_gene: TRBV7-8; CDR3nt: TGTGCCAGCAGCACTTGGGACTCCCCATACAATGAGCAGTTCTTC; CDR3aa: CASSTWDSPYNEQFF
j_gene: TRBJ1-5; abundance: many; d_gene: .; v_gene: TRBV20-1; CDR3nt: TGCAGTGCCACCGGGACCGGTCGCAATCAGCCCCAGCATTTT; CDR3aa: CSATGTGRNQPQHF
j_gene: TRBJ2-1; abundance: .; d_gene: TRBD2; v_gene: TRBV11-1; CDR3nt: TGTGCCAGCGCGGCAGCTAGCGGGAGAAAGGGATCATACAATGAGCAGTTCTTC; CDR3aa: CASAAASGRKGSYNEQFF
j_gene: TRBJ2-7; abundance: .; d_gene: TRBD2; v_gene: TRBV6-2/TRBV6-3; CDR3nt: TGTGCCAGCAGTTACGGGAGGGCGTTCGCCTACGAGCAGTACTTC; CDR3aa: CASSYGRAFAYEQYF
j_gene: TRBJ2-2; abundance: once; d_gene: .; v_gene: TRBV5-1; CDR3nt: TGCGCCAGCAGCTTGGGACTCGGGGCGTTGGGGCTGTTTTTT; CDR3aa: CASSLGLGALGLFF
j_gene: TRBJ2-7; abundance: .; d_gene: .; v_gene: TRBV6-2/TRBV6-3; CDR3nt: TGTGCCAGCAGTTACTCGAGACTAGCGCTCACCAGGGGGAGCGGCTACGAGCAGTACTTC; CDR3aa: CASSYSRLALTRGSGYEQYF
j_gene: TRBJ2-1; abundance: few; d_gene: .; v_gene: TRBV12-3/TRBV12-4; CDR3nt: TGTGCCAGCAGTTTGGGGTATACGGGGGATAATGAGCAGTTCTTC; CDR3aa: CASSLGYTGDNEQFF
j_gene: TRBJ2-5; abundance: few; d_gene: TRBD1; v_gene: TRBV15; CDR3nt: TGTGCCACCAGCAACGGACAGGGTCGCCAAGAGACCCAGTACTTC; CDR3aa: CATSNGQGRQETQYF
j_gene: TRBJ2-5; abundance: .; d_gene: .; v_gene: TRBV5-1; CDR3nt: TGCGCCAGCAGCACCACAGGGCCCGTCCAAGAGACCCAGTACTTC; CDR3aa: CASSTTGPVQETQYF
j_gene: TRBJ2-7; abundance: .; d_gene: TRBD2; v_gene: TRBV4-1; CDR3nt: TGCGCCAGCAGCCAACAAACTAGCGGGGGGGCCTACGAGCAGTACTTC; CDR3aa: CASSQQTSGGAYEQYF
j_gene: TRBJ1-2; abundance: .; d_gene: .; v_gene: TRBV27; CDR3nt: TGTGCCAGCAGCGGACAACGGAAGGGTAGGAGCGACTATGGCTACACCTTC; CDR3aa: CASSGQRKGRSDYGYTF
j_gene: TRBJ2-1; abundance: few; d_gene: .; v_gene: TRBV20-1; CDR3nt: TGCAGTGCCATGTCGGGAAGCCCCAATGAGCAGTTCTTC; CDR3aa: CSAMSGSPNEQFF
j_gene: TRBJ2-7; abundance: .; d_gene: .; v_gene: TRBV18; CDR3nt: TGTGCCAGCTCACCACCTCATTTTGGCGAGCAGTACTTC; CDR3aa: CASSPPHFGEQYF
j_gene: TRBJ2-3; abundance: few; d_gene: TRBD2; v_gene: TRBV12-3/TRBV12-4; CDR3nt: TGTGCCAGCAGTTTCGGTAGCGGGGGTGTGCAGTATTTT; CDR3aa: CASSFGSGGVQYF